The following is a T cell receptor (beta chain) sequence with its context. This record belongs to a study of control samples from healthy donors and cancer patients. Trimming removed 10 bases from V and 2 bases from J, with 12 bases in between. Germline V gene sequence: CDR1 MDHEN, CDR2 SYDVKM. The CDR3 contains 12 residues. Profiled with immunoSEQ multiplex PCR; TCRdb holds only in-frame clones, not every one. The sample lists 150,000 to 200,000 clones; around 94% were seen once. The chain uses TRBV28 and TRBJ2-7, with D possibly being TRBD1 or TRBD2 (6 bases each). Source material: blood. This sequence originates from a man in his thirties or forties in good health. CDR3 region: CATRGRTYEQYF. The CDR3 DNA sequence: TGTGCCACCCGGGGGCGGACCTACGAGCAGTACTTC.